This paragraph covers one T cell receptor (beta chain) sequence. Individuals aged about 18 to 90 years were recruited from 24 US areas. Cohort 3 donors were reported recovered after two negative PCRs, clearance, or symptom resolution. Original analysis: Reference gene primer amplification gave estimated nucleated cell counts. This table comes from immunoSEQ multiplex PCR, and its TCRdb copy is limited to in-frame clones, with some not included. The D gene and trimming were derived from the DNA, and the V and J assignments and clone size from that table. The table includes some 210,000 clones, 75% to 85% detected once. Trimming shortened V by 4 bases and J by 5 bases, and 16 bases separated the two germline ends. The germline V gene encodes CDR1 KGHDR and CDR2 SFDVKD. The CDR3 extends over 15 amino acids. The sample belongs to a study of blood T cell repertoires in COVID-19. Looking at the study overall: PBMCs, B-cell-depleted T cells, or T cells provided the cDNA or gDNA that made up the material.

Input material: PBMCs or T cells enriched from blood (not recorded which). This receptor was obtained from a man in his forties or fifties who had recovered from COVID-19. The chain recombines TRBV24-1 with TRBJ2-5; TRBD2 is a possible D gene (5 bases). The CDR3 DNA follows: TGTGCCACCAGTGACTCCAGGACTTCCTCGGAGACCCAGTACTTC. Translation gives CATSDSRTSSETQYF.